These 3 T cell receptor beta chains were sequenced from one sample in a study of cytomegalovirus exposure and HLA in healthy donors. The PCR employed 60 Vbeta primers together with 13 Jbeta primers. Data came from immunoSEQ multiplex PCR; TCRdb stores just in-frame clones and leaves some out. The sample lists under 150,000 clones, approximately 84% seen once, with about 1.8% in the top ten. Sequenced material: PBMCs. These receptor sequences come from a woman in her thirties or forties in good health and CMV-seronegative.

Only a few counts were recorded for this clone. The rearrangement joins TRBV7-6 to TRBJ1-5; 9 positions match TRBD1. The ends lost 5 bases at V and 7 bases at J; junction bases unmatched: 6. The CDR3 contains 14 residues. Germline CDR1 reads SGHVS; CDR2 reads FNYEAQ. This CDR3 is CASSPRDREQPQHF. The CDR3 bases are TGTGCCAGCAGCCCCCGGGACAGGGAGCAGCCCCAGCATTTT.

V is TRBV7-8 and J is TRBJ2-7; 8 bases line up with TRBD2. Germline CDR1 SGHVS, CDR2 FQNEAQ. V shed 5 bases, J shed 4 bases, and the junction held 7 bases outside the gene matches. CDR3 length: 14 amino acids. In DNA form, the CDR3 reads TGTGCCAGCAGCGCTGCGGGGGGCCCGTACGAGCAGTACTTC. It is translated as CASSAAGGPYEQYF. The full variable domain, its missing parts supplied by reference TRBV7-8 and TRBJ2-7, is GAGVSQSPRYKVAKRGQDVALRCDPISGHVSLFWYQQALGQGPEFLTYFQNEAQLDKSGLPSDRFFAERPEGSVSTLKIQRTQQEDSAVYLCASSAAGGPYEQYFGPGTRLTVT.

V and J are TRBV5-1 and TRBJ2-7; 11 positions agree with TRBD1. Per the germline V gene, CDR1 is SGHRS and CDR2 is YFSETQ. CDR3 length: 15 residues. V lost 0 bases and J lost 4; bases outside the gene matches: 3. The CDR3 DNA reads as TGCGCCAGCAGCTTGGTAGGGACAGGGGGGTACGAGCAGTACTTC. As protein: CASSLVGTGGYEQYF.